Listed here are 5 T cell receptor beta chains from one sample, sequenced in a study of blood T cell repertoires in COVID-19. Assay used: immunoSEQ multiplex PCR; TCRdb lists only in-frame clones, some missing. This table has about 97,000 clones, 84% appearing once. What was sequenced was peripheral blood. The receptors stem from a man aged 35-49 years with active or convalescent COVID-19.

CDR3 in amino acids: CASSAVTSVSTDTQYF. In DNA form, the CDR3 reads TGTGCCAGCAGTGCGGTGACTAGCGTTAGCACAGATACGCAGTATTTT. The chain recombines TRBV2 with TRBJ2-3, with 8 bases that match TRBD2. Germline V gene lookup returns CDR1 SNHLY and CDR2 FYNNEI. V gave up 4 bases and J gave up 0 bases; unmatched junction bases: 6. The CDR3 length is 16 residues.

The chain combines TRBV19 with TRBJ2-7; maybe TRBD1 (6 bases). CDR1 and CDR2 (germline): LNHDA, SQIVND (reference sequence). V lost 1 base to trimming and J lost 3 bases, with 13 bases between them. This CDR3 is built from 15 residues. This CDR3 is CASSIVRGPFYEQYF. In DNA, the CDR3 is TGTGCCAGTAGTATAGTCAGGGGACCTTTCTACGAGCAGTACTTC.

The CDR3 DNA reads as TGTGCCAGCAGCATCCGTCGCGGGGGGGCCTTTGAGCAGTTCTTC. Translated: CASSIRRGGAFEQFF. V and J are TRBV6-5 and TRBJ2-1; 9 bases fit TRBD2. The junction had 12 bases not matched to a gene; V was cut back by 6 bases and J by 9 bases. This CDR3 region has 15 residues. Germline assignment: CDR1 MNHEY and CDR2 SVGAGI.

The sample holds a few counts of this clone. This sequence joins TRBV18 and TRBJ1-5, with 9 bases lining up with TRBD1. Germline V gene data show CDR1 as KGHSH and CDR2 as LQKENI. There are 15 residues in the CDR3. V shed 5 bases and J 11 bases; nucleotides not matched to a gene: 13. The CDR3 protein is CASSSTEGQGRAQHF. CDR3 DNA sequence: TGTGCCAGCTCATCCACAGAGGGACAGGGCAGGGCCCAGCATTTT.

This clone was seen just once. The chain carries TRBV7-6 and TRBJ2-1, with TRBD2 as a possible D gene (5 bases). The CDR3 has 14 amino acids. Between the trimmed V and J ends, which lost 0 bases and 8 bases, there was a span of 11 bases. From germline, CDR1 is SGHVS and CDR2 FNYEAQ. CDR3 amino acids: CASSLAGLADEQFF. Written as DNA, the CDR3 is TGTGCCAGCAGCTTAGCTGGTCTAGCTGATGAGCAGTTCTTC.